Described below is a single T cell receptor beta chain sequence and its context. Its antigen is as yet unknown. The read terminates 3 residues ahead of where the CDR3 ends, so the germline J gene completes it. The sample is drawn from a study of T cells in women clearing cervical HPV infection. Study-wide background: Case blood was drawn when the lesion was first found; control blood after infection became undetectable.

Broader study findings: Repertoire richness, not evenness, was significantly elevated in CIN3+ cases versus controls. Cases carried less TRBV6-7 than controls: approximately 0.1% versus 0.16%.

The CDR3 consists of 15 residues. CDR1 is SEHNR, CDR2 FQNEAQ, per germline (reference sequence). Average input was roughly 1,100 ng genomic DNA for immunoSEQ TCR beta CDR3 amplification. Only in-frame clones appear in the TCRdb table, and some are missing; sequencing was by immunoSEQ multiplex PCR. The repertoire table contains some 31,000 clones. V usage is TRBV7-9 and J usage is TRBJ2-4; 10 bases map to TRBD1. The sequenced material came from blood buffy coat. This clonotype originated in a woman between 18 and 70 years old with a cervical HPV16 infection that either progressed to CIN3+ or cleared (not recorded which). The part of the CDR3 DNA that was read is TGTGCCAGCAGCTTATCGCGACAGGGGGCTTATGGT. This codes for CASSLSRQGAYG. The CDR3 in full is CASSLSRQGAYGQYF.